This TCR beta chain was observed in a study of T cell repertoires in cytomegalovirus infection. This clonotype has ten or more counts. The germline gives CDR1 SGHTA, CDR2 FQGNSA. The V gene lost 4 bases and the J gene lost 6 bases, with 7 bases spanning the gap. The CDR3 extends over 11 amino acids. Using its own MiXCR run on the reads, TCRdb lists one record per CDR3 protein. The sample holds roughly 100,000 distinct CDR3 sequences, approximately 17% seen once. The sequencing sample was made of PBMCs. The rearrangement uses TRBV7-2 and TRBJ2-7; D is uncertain. The clonotype was recovered from a human donor in good health (CMV status not recorded). Some clones in this sample may be carry-over from other donors' samples. CDR3 bases: TGTGCCAGCAGCTCAGCATCCGAGCAGTACTTC. Translated, it gives CASSSASEQYF.